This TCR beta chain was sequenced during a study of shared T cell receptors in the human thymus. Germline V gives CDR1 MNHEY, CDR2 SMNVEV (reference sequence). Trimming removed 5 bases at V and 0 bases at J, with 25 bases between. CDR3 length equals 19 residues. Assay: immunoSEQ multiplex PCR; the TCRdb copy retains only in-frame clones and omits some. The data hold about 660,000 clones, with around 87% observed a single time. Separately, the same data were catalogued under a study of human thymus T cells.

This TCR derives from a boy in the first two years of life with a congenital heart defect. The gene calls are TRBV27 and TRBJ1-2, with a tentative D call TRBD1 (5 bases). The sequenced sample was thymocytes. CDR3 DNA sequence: TGTGCCAGCAGTCCCCCCCCAGGGTTGGATGCCCCGGCTAACTATGGCTACACCTTC. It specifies CASSPPPGLDAPANYGYTF.